This T cell receptor beta chain was recovered during a study of early T cells in non-severe SARS-CoV-2 infection. Study overall: The study sequenced bulk RNA from unsorted whole blood, with chains unpaired.

Germline lookup yields CDR1 SEHNR and CDR2 FQNEAQ (reference sequence). V lost 4 bases and J lost 4; bases outside the gene matches: 7. There are 15 residues in the CDR3. TCRdb reprocessed the 5' RACE reads via MiXCR and lists one record per CDR3 protein. The data hold about 110,000 distinct CDR3 sequences, with around 10% observed a single time. Study-wide results and limits: VDJdb matching favored anti-spike CD8 responses, missing private and CD4 specificities.

This clonotype was seen ten or more times. Its target is not known. The chain links TRBV7-9 to TRBJ2-1; 7 positions agree with TRBD2. This sequence originates from an adult who was a healthcare worker with PCR-confirmed SARS-CoV-2 infection or an uninfected control (not recorded which). The sequencing input was whole blood. CDR3 sequence reads: CASSWLGGRYNEQFF. The CDR3 DNA follows: TGTGCCAGCAGCTGGCTAGGCGGGAGATACAATGAGCAGTTCTTC.